These 22 T cell receptor beta chains were sequenced from one sample in a study of beta chain features in type 1 diabetes. Study-level points and caveats: Shorter TCRB CDR3s, moderately but significantly so, marked every one of the four CD4+ subsets in Type 1 diabetes patients.

Which antigens these TCRs recognize remains unknown. Every isolated RNA sample was fully reverse transcribed, so sequencing captured expressed TCRB transcripts. Clones were sequenced by immunoSEQ multiplex PCR, and TCRdb holds only the in-frame ones, with some missing. This sample has 500,000 to 850,000 clones; more than 12% occur once, and the top ten carry nearly 0.04%. Material: naive CD4+ T cells from blood. These receptors originate from a young man with type 1 diabetes.

The chain joins TRBV19 to TRBJ1-2; no definite D call. V dropped 7 bases and J dropped 4 bases, with 4 bases sitting between them. The CDR3 runs 10 residues. CDR1 is LNHDA and CDR2 is SQIVND in the germline V gene (reference sequence). Written as DNA, the CDR3 is TGTGCCAGTAACGGCTATGGCTACACCTTC. Encoded protein: CASNGYGYTF.

This clone was seen a handful of times. Other DNA sequences of this sample code for an identical CDR3. The rearrangement joins TRBV2 to TRBJ2-7; tentative D call: TRBD2 (6 bases). The CDR3 is 13 amino acids. Germline loops: CDR1 SNHLY, CDR2 FYNNEI. The V end lost 0 bases, the J end lost 5 bases, and 8 bases lay between the germline ends. The CDR3 coding sequence is TGTGCCAGCAGTGAAGCCAGGGAGGACGAGCAGTACTTC. Its protein is CASSEAREDEQYF.

The gene calls are TRBV6-6 and TRBJ2-5; 10 bases agree with TRBD2. Losses at the gene ends were 8 bases for V and 4 bases for J; bases not matched to a gene: 13. Germline values: CDR1 MNHNY, CDR2 SVGAGI (reference sequence). The CDR3 totals 16 residues. The CDR3 loop reads CASRGYGASGRETQYF. For the CDR3, the DNA is TGTGCCAGCCGGGGGTATGGGGCTAGCGGGAGAGAGACCCAGTACTTC.

The chain has TRBV5-1 and TRBJ1-2; D remains ambiguous. V lost 0 bases and J lost 4, with 10 bases in between. This CDR3 is 14 amino acids long. Germline V gene data show CDR1 as SGHRS and CDR2 as YFSETQ. CDR3 in amino acids: CASSLDEDSYGYTF. The DNA for the CDR3 is TGCGCCAGCAGCTTGGACGAGGATAGCTATGGCTACACCTTC.

The chain carries TRBV29-1 and TRBJ1-1; D might be TRBD1 (6 bases). From germline, CDR1 is SQVTM and CDR2 ANQGSEA. The CDR3 has 11 amino acids. V lost 7 bases and J lost 8, with 14 bases in between. For the CDR3, the DNA is TGCAGCGCCACCAGGGGTGCCGAAGCTTTCTTT. Protein: CSATRGAEAFF.

V and J are TRBV5-1 and TRBJ2-2, with D possibly being TRBD2 (5 bases). The CDR3 extends over 16 amino acids. Trimming removed 2 bases from V and 1 base from J, with 12 bases in between. Germline V lookup: CDR1 SGHRS, CDR2 YFSETQ. For the CDR3, the DNA is TGCGCCAGCAGCTTCGGGCGGGCTGGGAACACCGGGGAGCTGTTTTTT. Protein sequence: CASSFGRAGNTGELFF.

J is TRBJ2-5 and V is TRBV5-6, with 7 positions matching TRBD1. Looked up from germline, CDR1 is SGHDT and CDR2 is YYEEEE. The V gene end was trimmed by 0 bases and the J gene end by 4 bases; junction bases not matched to a gene: 6. This CDR3 is 15 amino acids long. The CDR3 sequence: CASSLVGGGLETQYF. CDR3 in DNA: TGTGCCAGCAGCTTGGTAGGGGGCGGCTTAGAGACCCAGTACTTC.

The rearrangement uses TRBV15 and TRBJ1-2; the D gene is possibly TRBD1 (6 bases). The V gene lost 3 bases and the J gene lost 1 base, with 18 bases spanning the gap. The CDR3 consists of 17 residues. Germline V gives CDR1 LNHNV, CDR2 YYDKDF (reference sequence). The CDR3 here is CATSSPGRTGINYGYTF. As DNA, the CDR3 is TGTGCCACCAGCAGTCCCGGGCGCACAGGGATTAACTATGGCTACACCTTC.

The chain uses TRBV7-9 and TRBJ2-7; D may match TRBD1 or TRBD2 (6 bases each). The length of the CDR3 is 15 residues. Trimming cost V 5 bases and J 6 bases, with 20 bases left between them. Germline CDR1 and CDR2: SEHNR and FQNEAQ (reference sequence). CDR3 sequence (DNA): TGTGCCAGCAGCCAACAAAGGGGGATTAGCGGCGAGCAGTACTTC. It is translated as CASSQQRGISGEQYF.

The J gene is TRBJ2-7, the V gene TRBV6-1; D unclear. The V gene lost 8 bases and the J gene lost 5 bases, with 10 bases spanning the gap. Germline V gene sequence: CDR1 MNHNS, CDR2 SASEGT. The CDR3 length is 11 residues. This CDR3 reads CASEATDEQYF. CDR3 DNA: TGTGCCAGCGAAGCAACGGACGAGCAGTACTTC.

Only a few counts were recorded for this clone. This sequence joins TRBV11-2 and TRBJ2-2, with 10 bases identical to TRBD1. Looked up from germline, CDR1 is SGHAT and CDR2 is FQNNGV. CDR3 length equals 16 residues. After removal of 5 bases from V and 5 bases from J, the junction contained 8 bases not matched to a gene. CDR3 loop: CASSRPGQGFTGELFF. CDR3 in DNA: TGTGCCAGCAGCCGACCGGGACAGGGGTTTACCGGGGAGCTGTTTTTT.

This clone was found a few times. The chain couples TRBV6-5 to TRBJ1-2; 8 nucleotides match TRBD1. V trimming: 6 bases; J trimming: 3 bases; junction bases outside the gene matches: 6. Germline V CDR1 and CDR2: MNHEY, SVGAGI. The CDR3 sequence is 14 residues long. As DNA, the CDR3 is TGTGCCAGCAGAGCGACGACAGGGGACTATGGCTACACCTTC. Its translation: CASRATTGDYGYTF.

This clone was counted only a few times. This chain connects TRBV7-2 to TRBJ2-7; 11 bases map to TRBD2. V shed 5 bases and J 5 bases; nucleotides not matched to a gene: 11. This CDR3 has 16 residues. Per the germline V gene, CDR1 is SGHTA and CDR2 is FQGNSA. The CDR3 spells CASSPKGLAGGNEQYF. As DNA, the CDR3 is TGTGCCAGCAGCCCGAAGGGCCTAGCGGGAGGTAACGAGCAGTACTTC.

There are a few counts of this clone. The chain couples TRBV7-9 to TRBJ2-1; 9 nucleotides match TRBD2. This CDR3 spans 16 amino acids. Germline values: CDR1 SEHNR, CDR2 FQNEAQ (reference sequence). V was clipped by 11 bases and J by 0 bases; unmatched bases: 11. CDR3 DNA: TGTGCCTCCTTGGCGGGAGGGTCGAGCTCCTACAATGAGCAGTTCTTC. It yields the protein CASLAGGSSSYNEQFF.

J is TRBJ2-6 and V is TRBV5-4; perhaps TRBD2 as D (5 bases). Germline assignment: CDR1 SGHNT and CDR2 YYREEE (reference sequence). V was pared by 0 bases and J by 0 bases, with 10 bases between. This CDR3 spans 17 amino acids. Here the CDR3 DNA reads TGTGCCAGCAGCTTGGAATTTCGGGACTCTGGGGCCAACGTCCTGACTTTC. The encoded protein is CASSLEFRDSGANVLTF.

This clone turned up a few times. The rearrangement joins TRBV19 to TRBJ1-6, with 8 bases identical to TRBD1. Germline V lookup: CDR1 LNHDA, CDR2 SQIVND (reference sequence). The J segment lost 7 bases and the V segment lost 7 bases, leaving 6 bases of the junction unmatched. CDR3 size: 14 residues. DNA for the CDR3: TGTGCCAGTAAATTGGACAGGGTGAATTCACCCCTCCACTTT. Protein sequence: CASKLDRVNSPLHF. Full variable domain (remainder filled in from reference TRBV19 and TRBJ1-6): DGGITQSPKYLFRKEGQNVTLSCEQNLNHDAMYWYRQDPGQGLRLIYYSQIVNDFQKGDIAEGYSVSREKKESFPLTVTSAQKNPTAFYLCASKLDRVNSPLHFGNGTRLTVT.

The chain recombines TRBV19 with TRBJ2-1, with 7 bases identical to TRBD2. Germline values: CDR1 LNHDA, CDR2 SQIVND (reference sequence). The CDR3 spans 15 residues. V was pared by 1 base and J by 4 bases, with 4 bases of the junction left unmatched. CDR3 sequence reads: CASSIGASGYNEQFF. Here the CDR3 DNA reads TGTGCCAGTAGTATAGGGGCTAGCGGATACAATGAGCAGTTCTTC.

A few counts support this clone. The V and J genes are TRBV2 and TRBJ2-3; tentatively, D is TRBD2 (6 bases). The CDR3 contains 17 residues. The ends were cut back, 4 bases at V and 3 bases at J, with 20 bases in the middle. Germline V CDR1 and CDR2: SNHLY, FYNNEI. Written as DNA, the CDR3 is TGTGCCAGCAGTGGACGGTTGCGGGGACCGGGGACAGATACGCAGTATTTT. Residues: CASSGRLRGPGTDTQYF. Full variable domain (rest looked up from reference TRBV2 and TRBJ2-3): EPEVTQTPSHQVTQMGQEVILRCVPISNHLYFYWYRQILGQKVEFLVSFYNNEISEKSEIFDDQFSVERPDGSNFTLKIRSTKLEDSAMYFCASSGRLRGPGTDTQYFGPGTRLTVL.

The chain carries TRBV7-3 and TRBJ1-6, with D unclear. Looked up from germline, CDR1 is SGHTA and CDR2 is FQGTGA. Trimming took 2 bases from V and 5 from J, leaving 10 bases between them. The CDR3 contains 15 residues. The CDR3 spells CASSLSAYDNSPLHF. CDR3 sequence (DNA): TGTGCCAGCAGCTTATCGGCATACGATAATTCACCCCTCCACTTT.

V and J are TRBV7-3 and TRBJ2-3; TRBD2 matches 10 bases. The CDR3 runs 15 residues. J gave up 6 bases and V 4 bases, and 7 bases lay outside the gene matches. Per the germline V gene, CDR1 is SGHTA and CDR2 is FQGTGA. CDR3 sequence: CASSSTASGGDTQYF. CDR3 coding DNA: TGTGCCAGCAGCTCTACCGCTAGCGGGGGTGATACGCAGTATTTT.

The J gene is TRBJ2-1, the V gene TRBV2; 9 nucleotides line up with TRBD2. J was trimmed by 7 bases and V by 2 bases; bases with no gene match: 12. This CDR3 has 17 residues. Germline V gene data show CDR1 as SNHLY and CDR2 as FYNNEI. The CDR3 is CASSERPSGIDTNEQFF. DNA for the CDR3: TGTGCCAGCAGTGAAAGGCCTAGCGGGATAGATACGAATGAGCAGTTCTTC.

This clone was counted between two and nine times. The chain is built from TRBV5-5 and TRBJ2-1; TRBD2 agrees at 9 bases. Germline lookup yields CDR1 SGHKS and CDR2 YYEKEE (reference sequence). This CDR3 has 16 amino acids. J lost 1 base, V lost 0 bases, and 2 bases had no gene match. CDR3 bases: TGTGCCAGCAGCTTGGGCCTAGCGGGGTCCTACAATGAGCAGTTCTTC. Amino acid sequence: CASSLGLAGSYNEQFF.